The rows below give T cell receptor beta chains drawn from one sample of a study of blood T cell repertoires in COVID-19. This table comes from immunoSEQ multiplex PCR, and its TCRdb copy is limited to in-frame clones, with some not included. The sample has approximately 30,000 clones; roughly 85% are singletons. Specimen: peripheral blood. These receptors all come from a human donor with acute or convalescent COVID-19. The donor label of this sample is uncertain. Both conserved end residues are part of each CDR3.

V gene: TRBV19
CDR3 length: 14
J gene: TRBJ2-3
CDR3 protein: CASREDSSTDTQYF

V gene: TRBV5-8
CDR3 length: 14
J gene: TRBJ1-3
CDR3 protein: CASSGPPGGNTIYF

V gene: TRBV9
CDR3 length: 14
J gene: TRBJ2-5
CDR3 protein: CASSGGLAEETQYF

V gene: TRBV2
CDR3 length: 17
J gene: TRBJ1-5
CDR3 protein: CASRGTALTYSNQPQHF

V gene: TRBV10-3
CDR3 length: 15
J gene: TRBJ1-5
CDR3 protein: CAISEGGNSNQPQHF

V gene: TRBV29-1
CDR3 length: 14
J gene: TRBJ1-1
CDR3 protein: CSVLRQGEWTEAFF

V gene: TRBV7-8
CDR3 length: 14
J gene: TRBJ1-6
CDR3 protein: CASSSRDSGSPLHF

V gene: TRBV28
CDR3 length: 17
J gene: TRBJ1-1
CDR3 protein: CASSLGQGSWFDTEAFF

V gene: TRBV9
CDR3 length: 14
J gene: TRBJ2-3
CDR3 protein: CASSEDRSTDTQYF

V gene: TRBV6-2/TRBV6-3
CDR3 length: 16
J gene: TRBJ2-7
CDR3 protein: CASSYFPGPTGYEQYF

V gene: TRBV30
CDR3 length: 12
J gene: TRBJ1-1
CDR3 protein: CAWSVAGVDAFF

V gene: TRBV5-1
CDR3 length: 15
J gene: TRBJ1-4
CDR3 protein: CASSSTGTTNEKLFF

V gene: TRBV30
CDR3 length: 11
J gene: TRBJ1-2
CDR3 protein: CAWSNQGGYTF

V gene: TRBV7-7
CDR3 length: 13
J gene: TRBJ2-2
CDR3 protein: CATSGGPGGELFF

V gene: TRBV13
CDR3 length: 16
J gene: TRBJ2-3
CDR3 protein: CASSLALAGFTDTQYF

V gene: TRBV5-6
CDR3 length: 15
J gene: TRBJ2-5
CDR3 protein: CASSQRDRGSETQYF

V gene: TRBV2
CDR3 length: 15
J gene: TRBJ1-6
CDR3 protein: CASRDFRDRGSPLHF

V gene: TRBV5-6
CDR3 length: 14
J gene: TRBJ1-3
CDR3 protein: CASSPGTAGNTIYF

V gene: TRBV14
CDR3 length: 13
J gene: TRBJ2-1
CDR3 protein: CASSHLTGVEQFF

V gene: TRBV7-2
CDR3 length: 14
J gene: TRBJ1-1
CDR3 protein: CASSRGQLNTEAFF